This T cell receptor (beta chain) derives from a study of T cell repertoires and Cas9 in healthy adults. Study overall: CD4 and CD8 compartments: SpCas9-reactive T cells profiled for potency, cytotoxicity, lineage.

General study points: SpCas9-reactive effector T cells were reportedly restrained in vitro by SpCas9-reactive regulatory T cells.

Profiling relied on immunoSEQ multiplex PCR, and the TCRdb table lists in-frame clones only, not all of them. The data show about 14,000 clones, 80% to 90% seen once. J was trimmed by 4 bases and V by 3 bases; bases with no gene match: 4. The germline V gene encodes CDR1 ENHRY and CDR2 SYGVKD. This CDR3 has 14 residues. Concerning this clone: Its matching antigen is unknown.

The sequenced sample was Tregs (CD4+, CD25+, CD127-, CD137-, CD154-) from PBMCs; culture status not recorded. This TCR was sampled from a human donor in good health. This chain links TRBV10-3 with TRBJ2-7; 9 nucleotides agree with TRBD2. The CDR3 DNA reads TGTGCCATCAGTGATGGTAGCGGGGGATACGAGCAGTACTTC. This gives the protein CAISDGSGGYEQYF.